A selection of T cell receptor beta chains follows, all from one sample in a study of blood T cell repertoires in COVID-19. Assay used: immunoSEQ multiplex PCR; TCRdb lists only in-frame clones, some missing. The sample carries 150,000 to 200,000 clones, 88% recorded once. The sequenced material came from peripheral blood. The receptors derive from a man aged 35-49 years with active or convalescent COVID-19. Both conserved end residues are part of each CDR3. Fields, in order: J gene, CDR3 length, V gene, D gene, clone size, CDR3 protein, CDR3 DNA. A D gene is named only where the DNA matches it firmly. Expanded clones get a size class; other rows say once, few or many, or leave the size out.

TRBJ2-1 | 13 | TRBV25-1 | NA | NA | CASSVTNRGEQFF | TGTGCCAGCAGTGTGACCAACCGAGGCGAGCAGTTCTTC
TRBJ2-1 | 17 | TRBV19 | NA | NA | CASSISSRTVRYNEQFF | TGTGCCAGTAGTATATCCTCCCGGACAGTACGGTACAATGAGCAGTTCTTC
TRBJ1-5 | 14 | TRBV28 | TRBD1 | NA | CASRRTGGNQPQHF | TGTGCCAGCAGAAGAACAGGGGGCAATCAGCCCCAGCATTTT
TRBJ2-3 | 14 | TRBV2 | TRBD1 | NA | CASKLDRLRDTQYF | TGTGCCAGCAAATTGGACAGGCTACGAGATACGCAGTATTTT
TRBJ2-7 | 14 | TRBV6-5 | TRBD1 | NA | CASQRQGGTYEQYF | TGTGCCAGTCAAAGACAGGGCGGAACCTACGAGCAGTACTTC
TRBJ1-1 | 14 | TRBV5-6 | TRBD1 | NA | CASSPGQQNTEAFF | TGTGCCAGCAGCCCGGGACAGCAGAACACTGAAGCTTTCTTT
TRBJ2-1 | 13 | TRBV3-1/TRBV3-2 | NA | NA | CASSPVRGDEQFF | TGTGCCAGCAGCCCCGTCCGAGGAGATGAGCAGTTCTTC
TRBJ1-1 | 14 | TRBV6-5 | NA | many | CASSYTAGVTEAFF | TGTGCCAGCAGTTACACCGCGGGGGTGACTGAAGCTTTCTTT
TRBJ1-6 | 16 | TRBV30 | TRBD1 | NA | CAWSPRTGTGDSPLHF | TGTGCCTGGAGTCCGAGAACCGGGACAGGGGATTCACCCCTCCACTTT
TRBJ1-2 | 13 | TRBV2 | NA | NA | CASSERANYGYTF | TGTGCCAGCAGTGAAAGAGCAAACTATGGCTACACCTTC
TRBJ2-7 | 17 | TRBV7-2 | TRBD2 | NA | CASSLTSGGAGSYEQYF | TGTGCCAGCAGCTTAACTAGCGGGGGGGCAGGATCCTACGAGCAGTACTTC
TRBJ1-1 | 15 | TRBV9 | NA | NA | CASSAAGTLNTEAFF | TGTGCCAGCAGTGCCGCCGGGACACTGAACACTGAAGCTTTCTTT
TRBJ1-5 | 15 | TRBV19 | NA | once | CASSEQGGGFQPQHF | TGTGCCAGTAGCGAGCAGGGTGGTGGTTTTCAGCCCCAGCATTTT
TRBJ1-1 | 13 | TRBV21-1 | NA | NA | CASKWYRVTEAFF | TGTGCCAGCAAGTGGTACAGGGTCACTGAAGCTTTCTTT
TRBJ1-1 | 16 | TRBV25-1 | NA | NA | CASSGPGLGDFLKAFF | TGTGCCAGCAGTGGACCAGGGTTAGGGGATTTTCTTAAAGCTTTCTTT
TRBJ2-4 | 14 | TRBV30 | NA | NA | CAWSVEGVRNIQYF | TGTGCCTGGAGTGTAGAGGGAGTGCGAAACATTCAGTACTTC
TRBJ2-5 | 17 | TRBV15 | NA | NA | CATSRDGLGAAVETQYF | TGTGCCACCAGCAGAGATGGTCTGGGGGCGGCGGTGGAGACCCAGTACTTC